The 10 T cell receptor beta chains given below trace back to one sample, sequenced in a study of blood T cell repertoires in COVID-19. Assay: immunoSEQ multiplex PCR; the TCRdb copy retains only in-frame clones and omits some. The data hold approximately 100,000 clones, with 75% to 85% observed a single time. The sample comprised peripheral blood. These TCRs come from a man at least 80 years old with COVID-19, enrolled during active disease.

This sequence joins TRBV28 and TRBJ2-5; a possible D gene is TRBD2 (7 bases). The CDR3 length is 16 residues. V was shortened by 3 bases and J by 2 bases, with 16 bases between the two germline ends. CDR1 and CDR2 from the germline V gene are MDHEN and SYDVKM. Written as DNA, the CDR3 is TGTGCCAGCAGTTTCCTTAGGGGGGGAGCACAAGAGACCCAGTACTTC. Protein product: CASSFLRGGAQETQYF.

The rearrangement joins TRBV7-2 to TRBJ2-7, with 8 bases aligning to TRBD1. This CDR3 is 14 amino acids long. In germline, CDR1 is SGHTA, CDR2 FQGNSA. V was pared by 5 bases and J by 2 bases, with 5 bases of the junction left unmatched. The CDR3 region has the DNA TGTGCCAGCAGCGGGGCAGGGGGCCCCTACGAGCAGTACTTC. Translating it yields CASSGAGGPYEQYF.

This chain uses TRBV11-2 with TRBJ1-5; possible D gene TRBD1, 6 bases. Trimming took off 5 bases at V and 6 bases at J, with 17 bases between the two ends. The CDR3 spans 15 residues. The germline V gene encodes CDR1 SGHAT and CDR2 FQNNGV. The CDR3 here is CASSVTGIGGQPQHF. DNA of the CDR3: TGTGCCAGCAGCGTCACAGGTATAGGGGGTCAGCCCCAGCATTTT.

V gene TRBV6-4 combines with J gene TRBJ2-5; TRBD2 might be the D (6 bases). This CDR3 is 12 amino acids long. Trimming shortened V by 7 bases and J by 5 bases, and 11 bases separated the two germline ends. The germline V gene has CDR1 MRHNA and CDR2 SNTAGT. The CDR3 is CASNGTGETQYF. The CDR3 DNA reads TGTGCCAGCAACGGGACTGGGGAGACCCAGTACTTC.

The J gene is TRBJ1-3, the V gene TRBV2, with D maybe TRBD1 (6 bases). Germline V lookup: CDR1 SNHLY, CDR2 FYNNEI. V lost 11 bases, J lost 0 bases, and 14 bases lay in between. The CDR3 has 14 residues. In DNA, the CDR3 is TGTGCCGTCACAGGGTATAGCTCTGGAAACACCATATATTTT. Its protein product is CAVTGYSSGNTIYF. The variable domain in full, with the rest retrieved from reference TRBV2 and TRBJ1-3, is EPEVTQTPSHQVTQMGQEVILRCVPISNHLYFYWYRQILGQKVEFLVSFYNNEISEKSEIFDDQFSVERPDGSNFTLKIRSTKLEDSAMYFCAVTGYSSGNTIYFGEGSWLTVV.

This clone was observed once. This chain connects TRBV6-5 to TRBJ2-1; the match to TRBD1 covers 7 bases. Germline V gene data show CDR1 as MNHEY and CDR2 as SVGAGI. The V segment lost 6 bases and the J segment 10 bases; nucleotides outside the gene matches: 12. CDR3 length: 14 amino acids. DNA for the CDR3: TGTGCCAGCAGCCACCCCTACGACAGGGTAGAGCAGTTCTTC. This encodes CASSHPYDRVEQFF.

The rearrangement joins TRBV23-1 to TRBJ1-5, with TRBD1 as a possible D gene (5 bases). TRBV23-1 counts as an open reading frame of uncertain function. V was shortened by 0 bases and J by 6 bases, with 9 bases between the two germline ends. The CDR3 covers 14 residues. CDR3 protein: CASSQSTVPQPQHF. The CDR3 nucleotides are TGCGCCAGCAGTCAATCGACAGTCCCTCAGCCCCAGCATTTT.

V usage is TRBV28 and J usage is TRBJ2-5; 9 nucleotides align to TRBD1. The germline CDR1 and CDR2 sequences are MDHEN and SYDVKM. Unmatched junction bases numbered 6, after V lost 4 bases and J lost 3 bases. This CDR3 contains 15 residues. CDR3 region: CASSSGQGWEETQYF. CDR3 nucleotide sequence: TGTGCCAGCAGTTCGGGACAGGGATGGGAAGAGACCCAGTACTTC.

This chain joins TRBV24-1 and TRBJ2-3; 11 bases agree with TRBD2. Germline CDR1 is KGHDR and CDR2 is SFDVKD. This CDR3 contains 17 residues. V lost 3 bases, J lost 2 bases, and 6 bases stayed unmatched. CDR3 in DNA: TGTGCCACCAGTGATAGAAGACTAGCGGGATACACAGATACGCAGTATTTT. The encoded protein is CATSDRRLAGYTDTQYF.

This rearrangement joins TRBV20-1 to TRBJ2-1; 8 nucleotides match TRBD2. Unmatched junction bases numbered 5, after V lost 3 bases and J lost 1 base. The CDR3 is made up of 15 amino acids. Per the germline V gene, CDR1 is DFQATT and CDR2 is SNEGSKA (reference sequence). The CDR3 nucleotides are TGCAGTGCTAGTGACAGCGGGGGTTCCTACAATGAGCAGTTCTTC. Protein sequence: CSASDSGGSYNEQFF.